This passage covers 11 T cell receptor beta chains from one sample sequenced in a study of neurological immune-mediated disorders (dated by TCRdb to about 2019). Library creation used 5' RACE. The run used an Illumina HiSeq 2500. TCRdb handled the public reads itself, with Q25 trimming in fastp and clone calling in MiXCR, and kept productive beta chains. Merged by CDR3 protein, the rows form single entries marked with the most common genes and DNA. For this sample there are 84,000 or so distinct CDR3 sequences; around 4% appear just once. The ten top clones hold approximately 5.8% of the sample. Taken with the paper, the label for time point translates to: longitudinal time-point 3. The sequencing input was PBMCs. The source is a woman aged 60 to 75 with multiple sclerosis.

This clonotype was seen only a few times. The gene calls are TRBV14 and TRBJ2-7; D gene uncertain. The V gene lost 3 bases and the J gene lost 1 base, with 10 bases spanning the gap. The CDR3 covers 14 residues. CDR1 is SGHDN and CDR2 is FVKESK in the germline V gene. The CDR3 region has the DNA TGTGCCAGCAGCCAGCGACCGCGGTCCTACGAGCAGTACTTC. Translated: CASSQRPRSYEQYF.

In this sample, this clonotype turned up many times. The gene calls are TRBV6-5 and TRBJ2-7; 7 bases line up with TRBD1. Germline V gene lookup returns CDR1 MNHEY and CDR2 SVGAGI. CDR3 length: 13 amino acids. Trimming at V came to 3 bases and at J to 3 bases, leaving 2 bases not matched to a gene. CDR3 sequence (DNA): TGTGCCAGCAGTTATGGGGACAGCTACGAGCAGTACTTC. This codes for CASSYGDSYEQYF.

This clonotype was observed at least ten times. The CDR3 sequence is CSARGGSGSSYNEQFF. Written as DNA, the CDR3 is TGCAGTGCTAGAGGAGGTAGCGGGAGCTCCTACAATGAGCAGTTCTTC. The chain uses TRBV20-1 and TRBJ2-1; 9 positions agree with TRBD2. Germline V gene data show CDR1 as DFQATT and CDR2 as SNEGSKA (reference sequence). The CDR3 is 16 amino acids. Trimming removed 1 base from V and 0 bases from J; junction bases left unmatched: 4.

This clonotype has a count of ten or more. This rearrangement joins TRBV30 to TRBJ1-2; D is perhaps TRBD1 (6 bases). Per germline, CDR1 GTSNPN and CDR2 SVGIG (reference sequence). The V gene lost 3 bases and the J gene lost 8 bases, with 22 bases spanning the gap. The CDR3 consists of 15 residues. The CDR3 DNA reads as TGTGCCTGGAGCCTCAGGGGCGCGACCCAGGGGGGCTACACCTTC. This encodes CAWSLRGATQGGYTF.

This clonotype was counted at least ten times. V gene TRBV7-8 combines with J gene TRBJ1-2; 9 bases map to TRBD1. This CDR3 is 14 amino acids long. Trimming cost V 4 bases and J 4 bases; bases outside gene matches: 4. In germline, CDR1 is SGHVS, CDR2 FQNEAQ. This CDR3 reads CASSWGQGSYGYTF. In nucleotides, the CDR3 is TGTGCCAGCAGCTGGGGACAGGGAAGCTATGGCTACACCTTC.

This clonotype appeared many times. V and J are TRBV5-6 and TRBJ2-2, with D perhaps assigned TRBD1 or TRBD2 (5 bases each). The V end lost 4 bases, the J end lost 4 bases, and 26 bases lay between the germline ends. The V gene's germline CDR1 is SGHDT and CDR2 YYEEEE. The CDR3 sequence is 19 residues long. The CDR3 loop reads CASSGIGVMGPGSTGELFF. CDR3 coding DNA: TGTGCCAGCAGCGGGATTGGCGTTATGGGGCCAGGGAGCACCGGGGAGCTGTTTTTT.

This clonotype was counted at least ten times. This chain uses TRBV11-2 with TRBJ1-5; D ambiguous. V lost 2 bases and J 6 bases, leaving 23 bases between the germline ends. Germline loops: CDR1 SGHAT, CDR2 FQNNGV. This CDR3 is 18 amino acids long. Here the CDR3 reads CASSLTIGGSGRGQPQHF. In DNA, the CDR3 is TGTGCCAGCAGCTTAACCATTGGCGGTTCGGGTCGGGGTCAGCCCCAGCATTTT. Complete variable domain (other parts from reference TRBV11-2 and TRBJ1-5): EAGVAQSPRYKIIEKRQSVAFWCNPISGHATLYWYQQILGQGPKLLIQFQNNGVVDDSQLPKDRFSAERLKGVDSTLKIQPAKLEDSAVYLCASSLTIGGSGRGQPQHFGDGTRLSIL.

The J gene is TRBJ1-1, the V gene TRBV19; 7 nucleotides align to TRBD1. The germline V gene encodes CDR1 LNHDA and CDR2 SQIVND (reference sequence). Trimming at V came to 3 bases and at J to 5 bases, leaving 3 bases not matched to a gene. The CDR3 sequence is 13 residues long. The CDR3 region is CASSMTGSTEAFF. The CDR3 nucleotides read TGTGCCAGTAGTATGACAGGGAGTACTGAAGCTTTCTTT.

This clonotype occurred many times. The chain links TRBV5-1 to TRBJ2-7; D unresolved. Per the germline V gene, CDR1 is SGHRS and CDR2 is YFSETQ. This CDR3 has 13 residues. V was clipped by 4 bases and J by 2 bases, with 10 bases between them. DNA of the CDR3: TGCGCCAGCAGCGCAAACGAGGCCTACGAGCAGTACTTC. This gives the protein CASSANEAYEQYF.

At least ten counts were recorded for this clonotype. For the CDR3, the DNA is TGTGCCAGCAGTTACTCGACGGGGATCTATGGCTACACCTTC. Encoded protein: CASSYSTGIYGYTF. This sequence joins TRBV6-6 and TRBJ1-2; D call uncertain. CDR1 is MNHNY and CDR2 is SVGAGI in the germline V gene (reference sequence). The CDR3 contains 14 residues. Trimming removed 0 bases at V and 4 bases at J, with 9 bases between.

This clonotype was detected ten times or more. The V gene is TRBV12-3 or TRBV12-4, the J gene TRBJ1-1, with D possibly TRBD1 on 5 matching bases. V lost 2 bases and J 5 bases, leaving 12 bases between the germline ends. The CDR3 runs to 14 residues. CDR3 loop: CASSLKSRETEAFF. The CDR3, as DNA: TGTGCCAGCAGTTTAAAGTCCAGGGAGACTGAAGCTTTCTTT.